This T cell receptor beta chain was recorded in a study of shared clonotypes between healthy human individuals. General study results and limits: The study found roughly 5% of naive CD4 clonotypes shared across several donors.

Note on this clone: Its matching antigen is unknown.

Using immunoSEQ multiplex PCR, the repertoire was profiled, and TCRdb retains in-frame clones only, with some absent. The sample lists 2,500,000 or so clones; over 85% were seen once. Germline V gives CDR1 SGHRS, CDR2 YFSETQ. Trimming cost V 1 base and J 0 bases; bases outside gene matches: 4. CDR3 length: 16 residues. The receptor's source is a man between 18 and 35 years old in good health. Some clones in this sample may be carry-over from other donors' samples. The rearrangement uses TRBV5-1 and TRBJ1-3; TRBD1 agrees at 7 bases. Sequences were obtained from naive CD4+ T cells from PBMCs. Subset reported: CD45RA+ positively selected. The CDR3 DNA follows: TGCGCCAGCAGCTTGACTGGGACAGCCTCTGGAAACACCATATATTTT. Residues: CASSLTGTASGNTIYF.